This T cell receptor (beta chain) came from a study of blood T cell repertoires in COVID-19. The assay was immunoSEQ multiplex PCR, and TCRdb's table has in-frame clones only and misses some. The sample holds about 150,000 clones, more than 80% seen once. Germline lookup yields CDR1 MDHEN and CDR2 SYDVKM. Trimming stripped 3 bases from V and 4 bases from J, with 4 bases between. CDR3 length equals 11 residues. This sequence originates from a woman in her sixties or seventies with active COVID-19. Sequencing used peripheral blood. The chain has TRBV28 and TRBJ2-7; D gene uncertain. CDR3 DNA sequence: TGTGCCAGCAGTTTTCGGTACGAGCAGTACTTC. Amino acid sequence: CASSFRYEQYF.